This entry lists 15 T cell receptor beta chains sequenced from one sample in a study of blood T cell repertoires in COVID-19. Only in-frame clones appear in the TCRdb table, and some are missing; sequencing was by immunoSEQ multiplex PCR. The top ten hold approximately 5.3% of the sample, which has some 340,000 clones, around 87% seen once. The source material was PBMCs or T cells enriched from blood (not recorded which). The receptors were sampled from a woman aged 25 to 39 who had recovered from COVID-19.

The V call is TRBV7-2, the J call TRBJ1-5; D is possibly TRBD1 (5 bases). The V and J ends lost 2 bases and 2 bases respectively, with 13 bases between them. CDR1 and CDR2 from the germline V gene are SGHTA and FQGNSA. The CDR3 runs to 16 residues. CDR3 DNA: TGTGCCAGCAGCTTAACTTTCTTAGGGGGCAATCAGCCCCAGCATTTT. Translating gives CASSLTFLGGNQPQHF. Looking up the rest from reference TRBV7-2 and TRBJ1-5 gives the full variable domain: GAGVSQSPSNKVTEKGKDVELRCDPISGHTALYWYRQSLGQGLEFLIYFQGNSAPDKSGLPSDRFSAERTGGSVSTLTIQRTQQEDSAVYLCASSLTFLGGNQPQHFGDGTRLSIL.

The CDR3 loop reads CASSQVSADTQYF. The CDR3 DNA follows: TGCGCCAGCAGCCAAGTTAGCGCCGATACGCAGTATTTT. V is TRBV4-1 and J is TRBJ2-3; maybe TRBD2 (5 bases). Germline lookup yields CDR1 MGHRA and CDR2 YSYEKL. Deletions cut 1 base from V and 6 bases from J, with 8 bases between. The CDR3 has 13 amino acids.

V and J are TRBV15 and TRBJ1-1, with D maybe TRBD1 (5 bases). The CDR3 length is 11 residues. Germline V gene data show CDR1 as LNHNV and CDR2 as YYDKDF (reference sequence). V was shortened by 5 bases and J by 9 bases, with 10 bases between the two germline ends. The CDR3 DNA sequence: TGTGCCACCAGCGGGGGACTTCAAGCTTTCTTT. Encoded protein: CATSGGLQAFF. The whole variable domain, filled in from reference TRBV15 and TRBJ1-1, reads DAMVIQNPRYQVTQFGKPVTLSCSQTLNHNVMYWYQQKSSQAPKLLFHYYDKDFNNEADTPDNFQSRRPNTSFCFLDIRSPGLGDTAMYLCATSGGLQAFFGQGTRLTVV.

At least ten counts were recorded for this clone. The V and J genes are TRBV30 and TRBJ1-6; D may be TRBD1 (6 bases). CDR3 length equals 13 residues. V was clipped by 0 bases and J by 13 bases, with 13 bases between them. CDR1 is GTSNPN and CDR2 is SVGIG in the germline V gene (reference sequence). The CDR3 coding sequence is TGTGCCTGGAGTGTAGGGGGACGCCTCCCCCTCCACTTT. It is translated as CAWSVGGRLPLHF.

The chain links TRBV27 to TRBJ1-5, with no clear D. Trimming shortened V by 3 bases and J by 2 bases, and 11 bases separated the two germline ends. From germline, CDR1 is MNHEY and CDR2 SMNVEV (reference sequence). The CDR3 extends over 15 amino acids. In DNA form, the CDR3 reads TGTGCCAGCAGTTTGCGGGTAGGACGCAATCAGCCCCAGCATTTT. Protein product: CASSLRVGRNQPQHF.

This chain connects TRBV7-2 to TRBJ2-2; D is unresolved. Germline CDR1 and CDR2: SGHTA and FQGNSA. Trimming removed 1 base from V and 3 bases from J, with 9 bases in between. The CDR3 runs 15 residues. The CDR3 DNA sequence: TGTGCCAGCAGCTTAGTGGGCAGACACACCGGGGAGCTGTTTTTT. As protein: CASSLVGRHTGELFF.

The rearrangement joins TRBV5-4 to TRBJ2-7; TRBD1 matches 12 bases. Per germline, CDR1 SGHNT and CDR2 YYREEE (reference sequence). With V trimmed by 4 bases and J by 3 bases, 5 bases remained unmatched. This CDR3 spans 15 amino acids. CDR3 loop: CASSPGTGGIYEQYF. As DNA, the CDR3 is TGTGCCAGCAGCCCCGGGACAGGGGGCATCTACGAGCAGTACTTC.

The gene calls are TRBV3-1 (or the pseudogene TRBV3-2) and TRBJ1-5, with D unclear. V was pared by 0 bases and J by 6 bases, with 6 bases between. The CDR3 extends over 13 amino acids. Germline lookup yields CDR1 LGHDT and CDR2 YNNKEL (reference sequence). This chain's CDR3 is CASSQDPGQPQHF. The CDR3 nucleotides read TGTGCCAGCAGCCAAGATCCGGGTCAGCCCCAGCATTTT.

This clone was counted a single time. The rearrangement joins TRBV5-8 to TRBJ1-5; tentative D call: TRBD1 (6 bases). Germline-derived CDR1 and CDR2 are SGHTS and YDEGEE. This CDR3 region has 16 residues. The V and J ends lost 2 bases and 3 bases respectively, with 15 bases between them. The CDR3 DNA reads TGTGCCAGCAGCTTAGGAGGGAGGGGGGTCAATCAGCCCCAGCATTTT. It translates to CASSLGGRGVNQPQHF. Full variable domain (remainder filled in from reference TRBV5-8 and TRBJ1-5): EAGVTQSPTHLIKTRGQQATLRCSPISGHTSVYWYQQALGLGLQFLLWYDEGEERNRGNFPPRFSGRQFPNYSSELNVNALELEDSALYLCASSLGGRGVNQPQHFGDGTRLSIL.

V gene TRBV12-5 combines with J gene TRBJ1-5; TRBD1 aligns across 8 bases. V shed 6 bases, J shed 4 bases, and the junction held 14 bases outside the gene matches. CDR1 and CDR2 (germline): LGHNT, FRNRAP. CDR3 length: 17 amino acids. CDR3 amino acids: CASGPGGPATLNQPQHF. For the CDR3, the DNA is TGTGCTAGTGGCCCAGGGGGCCCGGCGACTTTAAATCAGCCCCAGCATTTT.

The chain carries TRBV29-1 and TRBJ2-3; D is uncertain. This CDR3 region has 12 residues. Trimming took 4 bases from V and 0 from J, leaving 5 bases between them. Germline CDR1 and CDR2: SQVTM and ANQGSEA. The CDR3: CSVVESTDTQYF. The DNA of the CDR3 is TGCAGCGTTGTCGAGAGCACAGATACGCAGTATTTT.

The V and J genes are TRBV19 and TRBJ1-2; possible D gene TRBD1, 5 bases. The CDR3 contains 14 residues. The V gene lost 7 bases and the J gene lost 0 bases, with 12 bases spanning the gap. CDR1 is LNHDA and CDR2 is SQIVND in the germline V gene (reference sequence). The CDR3 DNA is TGTGCCAGTACTTGGACACGAGCTAACTATGGCTACACCTTC. This codes for CASTWTRANYGYTF.

CDR3 bases: TGTGCCAGCTCACCGACAGGGGGGTTTAATGAAAAACTGTTTTTT. Residues: CASSPTGGFNEKLFF. The rearrangement joins TRBV18 to TRBJ1-4; 9 bases agree with TRBD1. Germline V lookup: CDR1 KGHSH, CDR2 LQKENI. This CDR3 has 15 amino acids. V lost 3 bases, J lost 4 bases, and 3 bases stayed unmatched.

This clone has ten or more counts. The chain has TRBV2 and TRBJ1-6; the D gene is possibly TRBD1 (5 bases). This CDR3 has 12 amino acids. Between the trimmed V and J ends, which lost 6 bases and 10 bases, there was a span of 10 bases. The germline V gene encodes CDR1 SNHLY and CDR2 FYNNEI. DNA of the CDR3: TGTGCCAGCAGGGGGACTGGCTCACCCCTCCACTTT. Protein sequence: CASRGTGSPLHF.

The chain combines TRBV6-2 or TRBV6-3 with TRBJ2-7; D perhaps matches TRBD2 (5 bases). V was pared by 4 bases and J by 4 bases, with 23 bases between. The CDR3 has 17 amino acids. In germline, CDR1 is MNHEY, CDR2 SVGEGT. The CDR3 loop is CASSLSADWTPFYEQYF. As DNA, the CDR3 is TGTGCCAGCAGTTTATCGGCGGACTGGACCCCGTTTTACGAGCAGTACTTC.